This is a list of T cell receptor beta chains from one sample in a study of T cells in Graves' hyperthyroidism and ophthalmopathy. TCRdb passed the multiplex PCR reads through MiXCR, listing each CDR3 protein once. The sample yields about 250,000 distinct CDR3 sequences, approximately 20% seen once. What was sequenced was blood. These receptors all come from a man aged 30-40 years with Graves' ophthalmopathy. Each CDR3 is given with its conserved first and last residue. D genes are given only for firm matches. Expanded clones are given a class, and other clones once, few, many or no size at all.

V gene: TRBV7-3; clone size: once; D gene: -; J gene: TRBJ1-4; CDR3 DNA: TGTGCCAGCAGCTCCCAAGACCCTAATGAAAAACTGTTTTTT; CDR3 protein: CASSSQDPNEKLFF
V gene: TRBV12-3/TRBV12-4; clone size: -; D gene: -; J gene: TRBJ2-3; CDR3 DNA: TGTGCCAGCACCTACGGGAACTTTGGCACAGATACGCAGTATTTT; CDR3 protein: CASTYGNFGTDTQYF
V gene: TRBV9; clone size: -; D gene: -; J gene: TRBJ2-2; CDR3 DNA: TGTGCCAGCAGCGCCCTAGCGTCAATCCCCGGGGAGCTGTTTTTT; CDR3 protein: CASSALASIPGELFF
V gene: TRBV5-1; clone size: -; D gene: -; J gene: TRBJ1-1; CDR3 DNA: TGCGCCAGCAGCTGGTCCACAGGGCTATCCACTGAAGCTTTCTTT; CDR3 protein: CASSWSTGLSTEAFF
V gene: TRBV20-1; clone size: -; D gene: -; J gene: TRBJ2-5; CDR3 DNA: TGCAGTGCTAGACAGGGACCCACCTCTACAATTAACTTC; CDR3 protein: CSARQGPTSTINF
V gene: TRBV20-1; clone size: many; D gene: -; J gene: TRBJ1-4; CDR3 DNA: TGCAGTGTTCGGGGCGCTGATGAAAAACTGTTTTTT; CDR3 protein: CSVRGADEKLFF
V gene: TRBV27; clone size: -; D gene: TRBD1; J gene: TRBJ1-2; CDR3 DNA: TGTGCCAGCGGGACAGCTTATGGCTACACCTTC; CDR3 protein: CASGTAYGYTF
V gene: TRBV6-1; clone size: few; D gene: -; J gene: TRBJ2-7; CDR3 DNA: TGTGCCAGCAGTTCTAGGGGGGGGGCTAACGAGCAGTACTTC; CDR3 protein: CASSSRGGANEQYF
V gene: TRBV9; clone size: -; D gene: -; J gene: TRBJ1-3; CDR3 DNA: TGTGCCAGCAGCCTCGGGGTATTCGGAAACACCATATATTTT; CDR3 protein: CASSLGVFGNTIYF
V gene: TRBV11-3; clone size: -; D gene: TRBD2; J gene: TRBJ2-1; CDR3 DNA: TGTGCCAGCAGCGGTCGTTTACTAGCGGACAATGAGCAGTTCTTC; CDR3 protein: CASSGRLLADNEQFF
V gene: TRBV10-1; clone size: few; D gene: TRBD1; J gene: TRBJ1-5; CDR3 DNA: TGCGCCAGCCTTACAGGGGCGTATAGCAATCAGCCCCAGCATTTT; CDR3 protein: CASLTGAYSNQPQHF
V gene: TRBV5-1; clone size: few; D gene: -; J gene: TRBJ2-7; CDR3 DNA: TGCGCCAGCAGCTTGGGCGCCTCACTATCCTACGAGCAGTACTTC; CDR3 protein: CASSLGASLSYEQYF
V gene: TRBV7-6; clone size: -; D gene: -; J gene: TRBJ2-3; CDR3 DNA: TGTGCCAGCAGCTTCTTGACTGGGGGTTCCACAGATACGCAGTATTTT; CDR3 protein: CASSFLTGGSTDTQYF
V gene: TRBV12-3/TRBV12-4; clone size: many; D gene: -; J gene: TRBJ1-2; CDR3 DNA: TGTGCCAGCAGTCCCGGACAGTCAGGGAACTATGGCTACACCTTC; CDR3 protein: CASSPGQSGNYGYTF
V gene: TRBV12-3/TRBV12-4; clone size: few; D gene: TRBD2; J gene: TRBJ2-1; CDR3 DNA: TGTGCCAGCAGTTTTAGGACTAGCGGGAGGCCTCTCGCGCAGTTCTTC; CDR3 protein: CASSFRTSGRPLAQFF
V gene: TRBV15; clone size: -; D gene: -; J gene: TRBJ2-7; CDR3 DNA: TGTGCCACCGGCAGACCCCGGGCCTCCACCGACGAGCAGTACTTC; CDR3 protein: CATGRPRASTDEQYF
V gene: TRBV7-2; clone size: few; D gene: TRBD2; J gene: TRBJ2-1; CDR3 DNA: TGTGCCAGCAGCCCGCGACTAGCGGTTTACAATGAGCAGTTCTTC; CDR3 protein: CASSPRLAVYNEQFF
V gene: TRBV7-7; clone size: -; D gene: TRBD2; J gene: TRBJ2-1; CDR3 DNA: TGTGCTAGCAGCCCCGGGGGGGTAGCGGCCTACAATGAGCAGTTCTTC; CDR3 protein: CASSPGGVAAYNEQFF
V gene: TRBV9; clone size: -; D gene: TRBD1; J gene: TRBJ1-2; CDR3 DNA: TGTGCCAGCAGCGACGGACAGGGCTATGGCTACACCTTC; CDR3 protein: CASSDGQGYGYTF
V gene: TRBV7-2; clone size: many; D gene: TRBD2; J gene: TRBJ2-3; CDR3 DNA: TGTGCCAGCAGCTTAGTAGGGACTAGCGGGAGTACAGATACGCAGTATTTT; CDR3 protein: CASSLVGTSGSTDTQYF
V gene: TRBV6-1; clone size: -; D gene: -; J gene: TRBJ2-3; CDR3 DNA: TGTGCCAGCAGCTCCACCGGGCGGGTTTTTGGTACGCAGTATTTT; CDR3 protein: CASSSTGRVFGTQYF
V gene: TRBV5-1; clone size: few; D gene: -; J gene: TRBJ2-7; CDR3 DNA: TGCGCCAGCAGCTTGGGGTCCGCAGGCGCCGTCTACGAGCAGTACTTC; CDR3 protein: CASSLGSAGAVYEQYF
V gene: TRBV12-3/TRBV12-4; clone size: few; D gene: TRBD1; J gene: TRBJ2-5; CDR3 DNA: TGTGCCAGCAGTTTTTCCGGGACAGGGACTTACTTC; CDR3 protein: CASSFSGTGTYF
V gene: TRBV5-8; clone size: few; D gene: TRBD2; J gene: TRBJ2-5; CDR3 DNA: TGTGCCAGCAGCACCGGACTAGAAGAGACCCAGTACTTC; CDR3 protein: CASSTGLEETQYF
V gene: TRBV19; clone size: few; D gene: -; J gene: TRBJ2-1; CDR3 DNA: TGTGCCAGTACCAACTACAATGAGCAGTTCTTC; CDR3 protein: CASTNYNEQFF
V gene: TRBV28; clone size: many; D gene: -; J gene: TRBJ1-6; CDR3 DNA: TGTGCCAGCAGTCGCGATTTGGAGAGGGGTTCACCCCTCCACTTT; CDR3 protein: CASSRDLERGSPLHF
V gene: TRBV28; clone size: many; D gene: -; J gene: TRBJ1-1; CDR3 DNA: TGTGCCACGCTCTATTCAGACATCATGAACACTGAAGCTTTCTTT; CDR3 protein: CATLYSDIMNTEAFF
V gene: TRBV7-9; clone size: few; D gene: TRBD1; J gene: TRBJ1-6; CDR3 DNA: TGTGCCAGCAGCTTGGACAGGGTTGGTTCACCCCTCCACTTT; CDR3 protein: CASSLDRVGSPLHF
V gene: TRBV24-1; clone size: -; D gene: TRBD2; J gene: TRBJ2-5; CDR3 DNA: TGTGCCACCAGTGACGTCGCGCGGGGGGTCCAAGAGACCCAGTACTTC; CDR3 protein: CATSDVARGVQETQYF
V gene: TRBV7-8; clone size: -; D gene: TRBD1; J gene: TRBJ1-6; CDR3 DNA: TGTGCCAGCAGCGCCCGGGACAGGGTTAATTCACCCCTCCACTTT; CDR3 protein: CASSARDRVNSPLHF
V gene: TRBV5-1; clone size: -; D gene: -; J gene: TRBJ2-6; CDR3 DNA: TGCGCCAGCAGCCCCCCCCGGTTGGGCGGCTCTGGGGCCAACGTCCTGACTTTC; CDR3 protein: CASSPPRLGGSGANVLTF
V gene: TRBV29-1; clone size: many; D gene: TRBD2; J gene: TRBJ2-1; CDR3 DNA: TGCAGCGTACTCGGGACTAGCCACAGGAGTGAGCAGTTCTTC; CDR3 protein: CSVLGTSHRSEQFF
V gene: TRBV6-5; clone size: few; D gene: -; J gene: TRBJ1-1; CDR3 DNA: TGTGCCAGCAGTTACCTTCGGACAGCCGAGAACACTGAAGCTTTCTTT; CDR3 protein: CASSYLRTAENTEAFF
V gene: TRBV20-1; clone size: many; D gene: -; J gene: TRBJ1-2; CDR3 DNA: TGCAGTGCTAGAGATCAGGGGCGGTATGGCTACACCTTC; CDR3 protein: CSARDQGRYGYTF
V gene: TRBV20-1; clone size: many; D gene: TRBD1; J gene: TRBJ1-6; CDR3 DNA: TGCAGTGCTCGACCGGGACAGCACAATTCACCCCTCCACTTT; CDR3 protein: CSARPGQHNSPLHF
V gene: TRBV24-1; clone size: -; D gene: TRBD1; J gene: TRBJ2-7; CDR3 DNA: TGTGCCACCGCAGCAGGGGGTGGAGAGGACGAGCAGTACTTC; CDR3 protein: CATAAGGGEDEQYF
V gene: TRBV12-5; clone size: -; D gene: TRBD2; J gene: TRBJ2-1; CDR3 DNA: TGTGCTAGTGGAAGCGGGAGTGGGCACAATGAGCAGTTCTTC; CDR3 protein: CASGSGSGHNEQFF
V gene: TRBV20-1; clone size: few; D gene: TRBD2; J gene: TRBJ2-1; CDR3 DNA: TGCAGTGCTCCCAGACGACTAGCGGGAGGTTACAATGAGCAGTTCTTC; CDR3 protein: CSAPRRLAGGYNEQFF
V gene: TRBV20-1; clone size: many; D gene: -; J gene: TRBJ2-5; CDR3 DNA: TGCAGTGCTGTCCGGGACGGGAAGACCCAGTACTTC; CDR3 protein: CSAVRDGKTQYF
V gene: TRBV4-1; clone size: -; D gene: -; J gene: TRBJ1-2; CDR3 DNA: TGCGCCAGCAGCCAAGATATCGGGCAGACCTATGGCTACACCTTC; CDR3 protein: CASSQDIGQTYGYTF
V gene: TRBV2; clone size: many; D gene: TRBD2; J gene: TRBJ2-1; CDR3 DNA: TGTGCCAGCAGACTAGCGGGAGGCTACAATGAGCAGTTCTTC; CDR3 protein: CASRLAGGYNEQFF
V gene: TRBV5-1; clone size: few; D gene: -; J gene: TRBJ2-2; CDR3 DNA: TGCGCCAGCAGCCAGCGGAGCGCGAACACCGGGGAGCTGTTTTTT; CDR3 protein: CASSQRSANTGELFF
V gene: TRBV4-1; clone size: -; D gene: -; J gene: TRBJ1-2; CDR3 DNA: TGCGCCAGCAGCCAAGGTTTAGACTATGGCTACACCTTC; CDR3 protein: CASSQGLDYGYTF
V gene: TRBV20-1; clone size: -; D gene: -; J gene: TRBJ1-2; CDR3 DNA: TGCAGTGCTAGGTGGACACACCCGGGGAACTATGGCTACACCTTC; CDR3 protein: CSARWTHPGNYGYTF
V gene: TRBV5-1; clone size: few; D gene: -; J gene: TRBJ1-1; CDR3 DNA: TGCGCCAGCACCTCGGGGCCGGTGAACACTGAAGCTTTCTTT; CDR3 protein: CASTSGPVNTEAFF
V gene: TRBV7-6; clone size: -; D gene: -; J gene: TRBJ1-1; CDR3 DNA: TGTGCCAGCAGCTTAGCTCTACGGGAGAACACTGAAGCTTTCTTT; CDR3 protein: CASSLALRENTEAFF
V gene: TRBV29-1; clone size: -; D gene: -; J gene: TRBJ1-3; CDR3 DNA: TGCAGCGTTCGGACAGATGGAAACACCATATATTTT; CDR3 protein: CSVRTDGNTIYF
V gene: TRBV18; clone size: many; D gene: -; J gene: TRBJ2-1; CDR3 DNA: TGTGCCAGCTCTCCCCGACCACGTTTTGGGGATGAGCAGTTCTTC; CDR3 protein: CASSPRPRFGDEQFF
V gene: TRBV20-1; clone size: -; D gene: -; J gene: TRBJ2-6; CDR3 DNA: TGCAGTGCTAGAGATCCCCTGAACTCTGGCTCTCGGGCCAACGTCCTGACTTTC; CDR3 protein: CSARDPLNSGSRANVLTF
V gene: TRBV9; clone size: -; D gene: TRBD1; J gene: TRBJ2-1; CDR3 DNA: TGTGCCAGCAGTTACCCTGGACAGGTCTACAATGAGCAGTTCTTC; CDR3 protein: CASSYPGQVYNEQFF
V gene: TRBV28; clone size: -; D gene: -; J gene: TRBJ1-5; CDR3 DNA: TGTGCCAGCAGTTTGTCGCAGGGAGACTTTCAGCCCCAGCATTTT; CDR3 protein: CASSLSQGDFQPQHF
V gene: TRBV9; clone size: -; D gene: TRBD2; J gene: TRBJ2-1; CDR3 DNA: TGTGCCAGCAGCGCCGGTCCGGGCGGGAGGATCTCCAAAAGCTCCTACAATGAGCAGTTCTTC; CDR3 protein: CASSAGPGGRISKSSYNEQFF
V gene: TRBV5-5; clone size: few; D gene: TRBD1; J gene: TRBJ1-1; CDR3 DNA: TGTGCCAGCAGCCAGGGACAGACTTCGTTCGCTGAAGCTTTCTTT; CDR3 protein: CASSQGQTSFAEAFF